This T cell receptor (beta chain) was profiled in a study of T-cell memory formation after mild COVID-19. At the level of the study: Largely donor-specific sequence clusters came from two donors. Study-wide results and limits: A second wave expanding day 15 to 37 was CD4+-biased; contracting clones were balanced. Among clones peaking at day 37 in the second wave, SARS-CoV-2 specificity remained unconfirmed.

Germline V CDR1 and CDR2: MNHEY, SVGEGT. The CDR3 consists of 11 residues. V dropped 1 base and J dropped 8 bases, with 5 bases sitting between them. This clonotype has more than one count but fewer than ten. Antigen unknown. Researchers used 5'RACE with constant-segment primers to make TCR alpha and TCR beta cDNA libraries that carry sample barcodes and UMIs. TCRdb redid the calling of the 5' RACE reads with MiXCR, one entry per CDR3 protein. The repertoire holds about 410,000 distinct CDR3 sequences, with about 20% as singletons. The clonotype was recovered from a man aged 18 to 29 who had mild COVID-19 (a few samples of this study predate the infection). Cell type and time point are not known. V usage is TRBV6-2 or TRBV6-3 and J usage is TRBJ1-2; D is ambiguous. Material: PBMCs or a T cell subset sorted from them (not recorded which). The CDR3 protein is CASSYLNGYTF. CDR3 DNA sequence: TGTGCCAGCAGTTACTTAAACGGCTACACCTTC.